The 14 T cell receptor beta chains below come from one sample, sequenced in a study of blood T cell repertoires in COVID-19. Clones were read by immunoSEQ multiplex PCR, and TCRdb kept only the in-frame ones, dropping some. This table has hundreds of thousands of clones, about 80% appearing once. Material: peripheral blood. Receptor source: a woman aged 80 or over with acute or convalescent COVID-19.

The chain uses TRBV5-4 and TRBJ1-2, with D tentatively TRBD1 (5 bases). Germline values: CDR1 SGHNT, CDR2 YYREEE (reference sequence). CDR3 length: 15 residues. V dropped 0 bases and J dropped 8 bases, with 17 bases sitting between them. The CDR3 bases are TGTGCCAGCAGCTTGGCCCATGGGGGGACTCAAGGCTACACCTTC. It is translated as CASSLAHGGTQGYTF.

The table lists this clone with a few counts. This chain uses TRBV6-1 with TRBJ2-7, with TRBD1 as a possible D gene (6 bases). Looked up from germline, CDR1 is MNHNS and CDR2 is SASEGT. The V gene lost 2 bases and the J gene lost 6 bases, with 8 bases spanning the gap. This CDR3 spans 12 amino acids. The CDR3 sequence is CASSEQGLEQYF. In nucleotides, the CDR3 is TGTGCCAGCAGTGAACAGGGGCTCGAGCAGTACTTC.

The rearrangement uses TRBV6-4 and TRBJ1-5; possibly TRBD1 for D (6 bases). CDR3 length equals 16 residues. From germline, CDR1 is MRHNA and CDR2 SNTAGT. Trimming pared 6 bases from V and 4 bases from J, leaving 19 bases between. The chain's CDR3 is CASRSVSGTPNQPQHF. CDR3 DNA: TGTGCCAGCAGGTCCGTCTCCGGGACACCAAATCAGCCCCAGCATTTT.

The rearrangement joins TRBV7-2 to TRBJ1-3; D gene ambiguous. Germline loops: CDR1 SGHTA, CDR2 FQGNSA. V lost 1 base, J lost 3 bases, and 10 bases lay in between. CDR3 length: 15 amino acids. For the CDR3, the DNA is TGTGCCAGCAGCTTAGATCCGCAGATTGGAAACACCATATATTTT. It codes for CASSLDPQIGNTIYF.

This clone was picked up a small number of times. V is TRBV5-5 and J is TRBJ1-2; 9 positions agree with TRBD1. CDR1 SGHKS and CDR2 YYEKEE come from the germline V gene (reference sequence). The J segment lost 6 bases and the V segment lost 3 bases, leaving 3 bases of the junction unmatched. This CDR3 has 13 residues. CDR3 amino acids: CASSSRQGDGYTF. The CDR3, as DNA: TGTGCCAGCAGCTCCCGACAGGGGGATGGCTACACCTTC.

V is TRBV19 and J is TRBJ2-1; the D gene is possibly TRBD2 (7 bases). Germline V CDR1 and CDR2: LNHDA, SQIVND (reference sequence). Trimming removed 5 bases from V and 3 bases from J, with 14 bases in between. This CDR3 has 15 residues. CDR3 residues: CASSEGDYNYNEQFF. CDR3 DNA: TGTGCCAGTAGTGAGGGGGACTATAACTACAATGAGCAGTTCTTC.

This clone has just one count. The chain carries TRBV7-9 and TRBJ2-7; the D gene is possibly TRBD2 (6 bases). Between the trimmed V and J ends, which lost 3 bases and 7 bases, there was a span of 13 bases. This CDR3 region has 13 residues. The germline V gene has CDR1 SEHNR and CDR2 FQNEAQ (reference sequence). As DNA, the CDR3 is TGTGCCAGCAGCTTGGGCGGGGATAGGGAGCAGTACTTC. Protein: CASSLGGDREQYF.

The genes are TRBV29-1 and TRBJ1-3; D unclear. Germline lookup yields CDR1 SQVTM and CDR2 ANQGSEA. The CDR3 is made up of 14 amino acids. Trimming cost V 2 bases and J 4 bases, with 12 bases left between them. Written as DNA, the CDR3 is TGCAGCGTTGAATCCGGAGGGAGAGGAAACACCATATATTTT. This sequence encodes CSVESGGRGNTIYF.

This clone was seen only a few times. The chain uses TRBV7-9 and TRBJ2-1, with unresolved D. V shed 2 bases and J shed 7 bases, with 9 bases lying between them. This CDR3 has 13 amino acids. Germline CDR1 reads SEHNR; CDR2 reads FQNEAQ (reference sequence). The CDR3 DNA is TGTGCCAGCAGCTTACTGGGCCTTAATGAGCAGTTCTTC. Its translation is CASSLLGLNEQFF.

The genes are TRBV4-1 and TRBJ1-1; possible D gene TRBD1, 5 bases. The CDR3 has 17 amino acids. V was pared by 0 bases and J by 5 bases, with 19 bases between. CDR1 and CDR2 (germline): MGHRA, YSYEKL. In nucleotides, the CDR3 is TGCGCCAGCAGCCAAGATCCCGGGGCTGGGGGGACGACTGAAGCTTTCTTT. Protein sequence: CASSQDPGAGGTTEAFF.

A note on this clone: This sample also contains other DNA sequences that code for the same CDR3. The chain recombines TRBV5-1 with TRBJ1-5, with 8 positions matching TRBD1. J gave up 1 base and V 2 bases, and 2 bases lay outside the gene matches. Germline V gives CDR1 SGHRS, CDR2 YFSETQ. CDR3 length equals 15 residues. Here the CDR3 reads CASSLGQGSNQPQHF. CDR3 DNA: TGCGCCAGCAGCTTAGGACAGGGAAGCAATCAGCCCCAGCATTTT.

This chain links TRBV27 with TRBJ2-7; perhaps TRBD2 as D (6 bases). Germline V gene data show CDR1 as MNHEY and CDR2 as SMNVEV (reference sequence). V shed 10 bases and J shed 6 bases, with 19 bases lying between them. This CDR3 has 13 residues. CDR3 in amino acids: CATAQRRGIEQYF. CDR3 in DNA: TGTGCCACCGCTCAGAGGAGGGGAATCGAGCAGTACTTC.

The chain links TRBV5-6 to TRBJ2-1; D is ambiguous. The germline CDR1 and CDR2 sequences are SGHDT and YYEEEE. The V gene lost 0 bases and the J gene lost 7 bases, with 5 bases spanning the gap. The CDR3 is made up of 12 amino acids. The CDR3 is CASSLVSNEQFF. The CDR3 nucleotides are TGTGCCAGCAGCTTGGTTTCGAATGAGCAGTTCTTC.

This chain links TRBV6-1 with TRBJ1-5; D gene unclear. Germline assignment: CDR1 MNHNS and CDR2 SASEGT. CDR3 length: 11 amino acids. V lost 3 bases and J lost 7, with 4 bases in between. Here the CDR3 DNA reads TGTGCCAGCAGTGACGAGCAGCCCCAGCATTTT. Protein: CASSDEQPQHF.